Below, 18 T cell receptor beta chains from the same sample are listed, as sequenced in a study of blood T cell repertoires in COVID-19. Here immunoSEQ multiplex PCR was the method, and the copy in TCRdb shows in-frame clones only, minus some. There are around 64,000 clones in the sample; around four fifths occur only once, and 10% to 15% lies in the top ten. The specimen was peripheral blood. These receptors originate from a human donor in a cohort sampled during active COVID-19.

The V gene is TRBV5-1, the J gene TRBJ2-3; possible D gene TRBD1, 6 bases. The CDR3 is made up of 16 amino acids. Trimming took off 2 bases at V and 0 bases at J, with 13 bases between the two ends. Germline V CDR1 and CDR2: SGHRS, YFSETQ. In DNA, the CDR3 is TGCGCCAGCAGCTTCCAGGGGAGCAGCAGCACAGATACGCAGTATTTT. As protein: CASSFQGSSSTDTQYF.

The chain combines TRBV10-3 with TRBJ1-5; tentatively, D is TRBD1 (5 bases). The CDR3 length is 16 residues. The germline gives CDR1 ENHRY, CDR2 SYGVKD. Trimming took 0 bases from V and 4 from J, leaving 13 bases between them. Here the CDR3 DNA reads TGTGCCATCAGTGAGTCAGGGTCAGGGATAAATCAGCCCCAGCATTTT. Translation: CAISESGSGINQPQHF.

The chain combines TRBV6-1 with TRBJ1-5, with 7 bases identical to TRBD1. The germline V gene encodes CDR1 MNHNS and CDR2 SASEGT. The CDR3 is made up of 20 amino acids. After removal of 3 bases from V and 3 bases from J, the junction contained 20 bases not matched to a gene. CDR3 nucleotide sequence: TGTGCCAGCAGTGACCTTATAAGTTCCACAGGGGTTGTTAACAATCAGCCCCAGCATTTT. Amino acid sequence: CASSDLISSTGVVNNQPQHF.

The CDR3 loop reads CASSSANRVTTNEKLFF. The CDR3 DNA reads TGTGCCAGCAGCTCGGCCAACAGGGTAACAACTAATGAAAAACTGTTTTTT. This chain connects TRBV7-9 to TRBJ1-4, with D possibly TRBD1 on 6 matching bases. The germline gives CDR1 SEHNR, CDR2 FQNEAQ (reference sequence). Trimming pared 4 bases from V and 0 bases from J, leaving 15 bases between. The CDR3 loop spans 17 amino acids.

The CDR3 reads CASSWGGGNTEAFF. The CDR3 region has the DNA TGTGCCAGCAGCTGGGGAGGGGGGAACACTGAAGCTTTCTTT. The chain employs TRBV4-2 and TRBJ1-1; tentative D call: TRBD1 (6 bases). With 5 bases removed from V and 1 base from J, the gap between germline ends came to 11 bases. This CDR3 is 14 amino acids long. The germline gives CDR1 LGHNA, CDR2 YNFKEQ.

This clone is medium-sized by share. This chain connects TRBV10-3 to TRBJ1-1, with 7 positions matching TRBD1. The CDR3 is made up of 12 amino acids. CDR1 is ENHRY and CDR2 is SYGVKD in the germline V gene. Trimming took 6 bases from V and 8 from J; bases not matched to a gene: 6. The CDR3 spells CAISPTGPEAFF. CDR3 DNA sequence: TGTGCCATCAGCCCGACAGGGCCAGAAGCTTTCTTT.

The J gene is TRBJ1-2, the V gene TRBV7-6, with D maybe TRBD1 (6 bases). The CDR3 loop spans 13 amino acids. Germline CDR1 SGHVS, CDR2 FNYEAQ. V gave up 5 bases and J gave up 1 base, with 8 bases separating them. The CDR3 DNA is TGTGCCAGCAGCAGACAGGATAACTATGGCTACACCTTC. Translation gives CASSRQDNYGYTF.

The CDR3 sequence is CASSYRETQYF. CDR3 DNA sequence: TGTGCCAGCAGCTACCGGGAGACCCAGTACTTC. The genes are TRBV2 and TRBJ2-5; D unclear. The CDR3 length is 11 residues. CDR1 and CDR2 from the germline V gene are SNHLY and FYNNEI. V was cut by 6 bases and J by 5 bases, with 7 bases left in between.

The V and J genes are TRBV10-2 and TRBJ1-1; tentatively, D is TRBD1 (6 bases). CDR1 WSHSY and CDR2 SAAADI come from the germline V gene. The CDR3 length is 16 residues. Trimming removed 6 bases at V and 2 bases at J, with 19 bases between. The CDR3 sequence: CASSVRFQTGNTEAFF. CDR3 sequence (DNA): TGCGCCAGCAGCGTCCGTTTCCAGACAGGCAACACTGAAGCTTTCTTT.

This clone was detected once. The CDR3 loop reads CASSPQGAGELFF. The DNA for the CDR3 is TGTGCCAGCTCACCACAGGGGGCCGGGGAGCTGTTTTTT. The rearrangement uses TRBV18 and TRBJ2-2; TRBD1 is a possible D gene (6 bases). Germline V CDR1 and CDR2: KGHSH, LQKENI. The CDR3 is 13 amino acids. Trimming took off 1 base at V and 6 bases at J, with 6 bases between the two ends.

This clone has just one count. The rearrangement uses TRBV5-5 and TRBJ1-4; D uncertain. Trimming took off 5 bases at V and 0 bases at J, with 14 bases between the two ends. The length of the CDR3 is 16 residues. In germline, CDR1 is SGHKS, CDR2 YYEKEE (reference sequence). CDR3 in amino acids: CASRKEEAATNEKLFF. As DNA, the CDR3 is TGTGCCAGCAGAAAGGAGGAGGCCGCAACTAATGAAAAACTGTTTTTT.

The genes are TRBV11-2 and TRBJ2-5; D possibly corresponds to TRBD1 (6 bases). CDR3 length equals 16 residues. V lost 1 base and J 5 bases, leaving 17 bases between the germline ends. From germline, CDR1 is SGHAT and CDR2 FQNNGV. The CDR3 DNA is TGTGCCAGCAGCTTAGGGCGCAGGGGAACTTCGGAGACCCAGTACTTC. Its translation: CASSLGRRGTSETQYF.

J is TRBJ1-1 and V is TRBV28; no clear D gene. This CDR3 has 11 residues. The germline V and J ends were trimmed by 4 bases and 8 bases, with 8 bases remaining between them. Germline V gene lookup returns CDR1 MDHEN and CDR2 SYDVKM. For the CDR3, the DNA is TGTGCCAGCAGTTCTCCCAGGGAAGCTTTCTTT. Amino acids: CASSSPREAFF.

A few counts support this clone. V is TRBV5-6 and J is TRBJ2-2; 7 positions match TRBD1. Germline-derived CDR1 and CDR2 are SGHDT and YYEEEE. This CDR3 contains 14 residues. V shed 4 bases and J 7 bases; nucleotides not matched to a gene: 7. This chain's CDR3 is CASSPRQGSGELFF. CDR3 DNA: TGTGCCAGCAGCCCAAGACAGGGAAGCGGGGAGCTGTTTTTT.

The DNA of the CDR3 is TGTGCCAGCTCACCCACTCGAGACAGGCTAAGCTCCTACAATGAGCAGTTCTTC. This encodes CASSPTRDRLSSYNEQFF. V and J are TRBV18 and TRBJ2-1; D perhaps matches TRBD1 (6 bases). The CDR3 totals 18 residues. The V gene's germline CDR1 is KGHSH and CDR2 LQKENI. V was cut by 3 bases and J by 0 bases, with 18 bases left in between. Drawing the rest from reference TRBV18 and TRBJ2-1, the complete variable domain is NAGVMQNPRHLVRRRGQEARLRCSPMKGHSHVYWYRQLPEEGLKFMVYLQKENIIDESGMPKERFSAEFPKEGPSILRIQQVVRGDSAAYFCASSPTRDRLSSYNEQFFGPGTRLTVL.

This clone has just one count. The chain is built from TRBV7-9 and TRBJ2-3; weak D call: TRBD1 (6 bases). The V end was cut by 2 bases, the J end by 2 bases, with 11 bases between. Germline lookup yields CDR1 SEHNR and CDR2 FQNEAQ (reference sequence). The CDR3 is made up of 15 amino acids. CDR3 amino acids: CASSLRRTVTDTQYF. CDR3 bases: TGTGCCAGCAGCTTACGTCGGACAGTCACAGATACGCAGTATTTT.

This chain links TRBV4-2 with TRBJ2-1; D is perhaps TRBD1 (5 bases). From germline, CDR1 is LGHNA and CDR2 YNFKEQ. The CDR3 runs to 14 residues. V was pared by 4 bases and J by 5 bases, with 12 bases between. The CDR3 region is CASSPQGINNEQFF. CDR3 nucleotides: TGTGCCAGCAGCCCCCAGGGTATTAACAATGAGCAGTTCTTC.

The gene calls are TRBV23-1 and TRBJ1-1; D might be TRBD1 (5 bases). TRBV23-1 is classed as an ORF, of uncertain function. Trimming took off 4 bases at V and 1 base at J, with 10 bases between the two ends. The CDR3 spans 14 residues. DNA of the CDR3: TGCGCCAGCAGTCTTACGGACACGAACACTGAAGCTTTCTTT. This encodes CASSLTDTNTEAFF.